These T cell receptor beta chains were read from a single sample in a study of CD8 T cells in ankylosing spondylitis. One entry per CDR3 protein, called by TCRdb with MiXCR from the 5' RACE reads. The sample holds a few hundred thousand distinct CDR3 sequences, 10% to 15% seen once. Sequencing input: blood, either unsorted or a sorted T cell fraction (not recorded which). The receptors here all came from a male donor with ankylosing spondylitis. Both conserved end residues are part of each CDR3. D genes are given only for firm matches. Rows give clone size only sometimes, using once, few, many, or a class for an expanded clone.

d_call j_call v_call clone_size cdr3_aa cdr3_nt
. TRBJ1-1 TRBV3-1 . CASSQEAGAYTEAFF TGTGCCAGCAGCCAAGAGGCAGGGGCGTACACTGAAGCTTTCTTT
TRBD2 TRBJ2-1 TRBV24-1 . CATSALSGGLAGTSYNEQFF TGTGCCACCAGTGCCCTATCTGGGGGCCTAGCGGGGACCTCCTACAATGAGCAGTTCTTC
TRBD2 TRBJ2-3 TRBV5-1 many CASSSGGTSGDTQYF TGCGCCAGCAGCTCGGGCGGGACTAGCGGGGATACGCAGTATTTT
. TRBJ2-2 TRBV5-1 many CASRVSPPRTGELFF TGCGCCAGCAGGGTTAGCCCACCGAGAACCGGGGAGCTGTTTTTT
. TRBJ2-5 TRBV12-3/TRBV12-4 . CASSVFGGQETQYF TGTGCCAGCAGCGTCTTCGGGGGTCAAGAGACCCAGTACTTC
TRBD2 TRBJ2-1 TRBV20-1 few CSARIPLAGGYNEQFF TGCAGTGCTAGGATTCCCCTAGCGGGAGGCTACAATGAGCAGTTCTTC
. TRBJ1-6 TRBV27 few CATRGDTENSPLHF TGTGCCACCCGCGGGGACACAGAGAATTCACCCCTCCACTTT
. TRBJ1-2 TRBV6-6 . CASSSGSVDGYTF TGTGCCAGCAGCTCGGGGAGTGTCGATGGCTACACCTTC
TRBD2 TRBJ2-7 TRBV12-3/TRBV12-4 many CATGTSGSTSEQYF TGTGCCACGGGGACTAGCGGGAGTACGAGCGAGCAGTACTTC
TRBD2 TRBJ2-1 TRBV5-1 few CASSRLAGENEQFF TGCGCCAGCAGCCGACTAGCGGGAGAAAATGAGCAGTTCTTC
. TRBJ1-3 TRBV11-2 . CATSDRSPGNTIYF TGTGCCACCTCGGACCGTTCGCCCGGAAACACCATATATTTT
. TRBJ2-5 TRBV6-2/TRBV6-3 . CASSYTTPKIEFAQYF TGTGCCAGCAGTTATACGACCCCCAAGATTGAGTTTGCCCAGTACTTC
. TRBJ1-2 TRBV3-1 . CASSQVIGYGYTF TGTGCCAGCAGCCAAGTTATCGGCTATGGCTACACCTTC
TRBD1 TRBJ1-4 TRBV5-5 . CASSLLGTGLEKLFF TGTGCCAGCAGCTTACTCGGGACAGGGCTTGAAAAACTGTTTTTT
TRBD1 TRBJ2-1 TRBV10-3 many CAISEPGTGGYNEQFF TGTGCCATCAGTGAACCCGGGACAGGGGGCTACAATGAGCAGTTCTTC
. TRBJ2-3 TRBV10-3 . CAISDEAGSTDTQYF TGTGCCATCAGTGATGAGGCAGGAAGCACAGATACGCAGTATTTT
. TRBJ2-1 TRBV20-1 . CSAQGPQSYPYNEQFF TGCAGTGCTCAAGGCCCACAAAGCTACCCCTACAATGAGCAGTTCTTC